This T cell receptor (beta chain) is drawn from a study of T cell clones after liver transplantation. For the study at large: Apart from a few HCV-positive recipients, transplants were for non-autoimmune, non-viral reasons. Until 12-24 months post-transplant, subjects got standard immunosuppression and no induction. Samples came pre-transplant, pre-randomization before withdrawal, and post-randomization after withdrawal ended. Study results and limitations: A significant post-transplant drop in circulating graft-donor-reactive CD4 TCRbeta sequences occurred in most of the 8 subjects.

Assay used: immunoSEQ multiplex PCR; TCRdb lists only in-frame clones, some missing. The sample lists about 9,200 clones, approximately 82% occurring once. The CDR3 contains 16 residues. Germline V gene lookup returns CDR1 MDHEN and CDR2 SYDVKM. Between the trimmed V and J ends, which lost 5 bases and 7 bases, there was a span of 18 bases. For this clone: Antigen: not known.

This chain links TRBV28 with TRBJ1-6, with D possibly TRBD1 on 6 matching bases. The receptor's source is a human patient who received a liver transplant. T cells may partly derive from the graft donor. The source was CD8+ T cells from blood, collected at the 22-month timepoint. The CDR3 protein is CASSPPLQGRNSPLHF. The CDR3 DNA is TGTGCCAGCAGTCCACCCCTACAGGGAAGGAATTCACCCCTCCACTTT.